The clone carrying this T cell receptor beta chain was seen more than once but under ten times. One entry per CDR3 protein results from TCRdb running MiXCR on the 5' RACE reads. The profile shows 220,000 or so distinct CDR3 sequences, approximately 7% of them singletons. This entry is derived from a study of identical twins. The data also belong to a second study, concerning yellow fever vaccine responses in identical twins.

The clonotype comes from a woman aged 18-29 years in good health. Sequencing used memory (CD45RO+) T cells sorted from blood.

The CDR3 loop is CASRARVGPRTDTQYF. In DNA, the CDR3 is TGCGCCAGCAGGGCCAGGGTTGGCCCCCGCACAGATACGCAGTATTTT. The V and J genes are TRBV5-1 and TRBJ2-3; a possible D gene is TRBD1 (5 bases). The V gene lost 5 bases and the J gene lost 1 base, with 17 bases spanning the gap. Germline loops: CDR1 SGHRS, CDR2 YFSETQ. The CDR3 is 16 residues long.